The 27 T cell receptor beta chains below all came from one sample that was sequenced in a study of control samples from healthy donors and cancer patients. TCRdb's table, derived via immunoSEQ multiplex PCR, lists solely in-frame clones and lacks some. Of roughly 200,000 clones listed, 85% to 95% are singletons. The source material was blood. These receptors came from a man between 45 and 60 years old in good health.

This rearrangement joins TRBV28 to TRBJ1-5; D is perhaps TRBD1 (5 bases). The CDR3 is 14 amino acids. Germline assignment: CDR1 MDHEN and CDR2 SYDVKM. V lost 6 bases to trimming and J lost 6 bases, with 15 bases between them. As DNA, the CDR3 is TGTGCCAGCAGCCAGGGATTTTCGGTTCAGCCCCAGCATTTT. It specifies CASSQGFSVQPQHF. The whole variable domain, remainder taken from reference TRBV28 and TRBJ1-5, is DVKVTQSSRYLVKRTGEKVFLECVQDMDHENMFWYRQDPGLGLRLIYFSYDVKMKEKGDIPEGYSVSREKKERFSLILESASTNQTSMYLCASSQGFSVQPQHFGDGTRLSIL.

A few counts support this clone. The rearrangement joins TRBV7-9 to TRBJ1-1; 11 nucleotides line up with TRBD1. Unmatched junction bases numbered 4, after V lost 4 bases and J lost 3 bases. CDR3 length: 15 amino acids. Germline V gives CDR1 SEHNR, CDR2 FQNEAQ (reference sequence). DNA of the CDR3: TGTGCCAGCAGCTATAGGACAGGGGGCTACACTGAAGCTTTCTTT. It encodes CASSYRTGGYTEAFF.

The chain recombines TRBV2 with TRBJ2-3, with no clear D. V lost 0 bases, J lost 1 base, and 8 bases lay in between. The CDR3 has 15 residues. Germline V lookup: CDR1 SNHLY, CDR2 FYNNEI. The CDR3 DNA sequence: TGTGCCAGCAGTGAAGCTCTCAGGCGCACAGATACGCAGTATTTT. Its protein is CASSEALRRTDTQYF.

The J gene is TRBJ2-1, the V gene TRBV5-1; 8 bases agree with TRBD1. This CDR3 comprises 15 residues. CDR1 is SGHRS and CDR2 is YFSETQ in the germline V gene. J gave up 2 bases and V 4 bases, and 5 bases lay outside the gene matches. The CDR3 loop is CASSRQGRTYNEQFF. The DNA for the CDR3 is TGCGCCAGCAGCCGACAGGGGAGGACCTACAATGAGCAGTTCTTC. The complete variable domain, with remaining parts taken from reference TRBV5-1 and TRBJ2-1, reads KAGVTQTPRYLIKTRGQQVTLSCSPISGHRSVSWYQQTPGQGLQFLFEYFSETQRNKGNFPGRFSGRQFSNSRSEMNVSTLELGDSALYLCASSRQGRTYNEQFFGPGTRLTVL.

V and J are TRBV9 and TRBJ1-2, with no clear D. This CDR3 region has 14 residues. Trimming took 4 bases from V and 2 from J, leaving 12 bases between them. Germline loops: CDR1 SGDLS, CDR2 YYNGEE. CDR3 residues: CASSPSAANYGYTF. CDR3 bases: TGTGCCAGCAGCCCCTCAGCAGCCAACTATGGCTACACCTTC.

This clone was observed once. V usage is TRBV5-1 and J usage is TRBJ1-1; perhaps TRBD1 as D (6 bases). CDR3 length: 15 amino acids. Germline values: CDR1 SGHRS, CDR2 YFSETQ. V shed 6 bases and J shed 3 bases, with 18 bases lying between them. The CDR3 protein is CASTIIGGEYTEAFF. CDR3 in DNA: TGCGCCAGCACCATCATAGGGGGAGAATACACTGAAGCTTTCTTT.

J is TRBJ2-3 and V is TRBV3-1 (or the pseudogene TRBV3-2); the match to TRBD2 covers 15 bases. The ends lost 4 bases at V and 6 bases at J; junction bases unmatched: 14. Germline-derived CDR1 and CDR2 are LGHDT and YNNKEL (reference sequence). The CDR3 is 19 residues long. The CDR3 is CASSPGLAGGARVSDTQYF. The CDR3 DNA is TGTGCCAGCAGCCCGGGACTAGCGGGGGGCGCCCGGGTGAGTGATACGCAGTATTTT.

This chain links TRBV28 with TRBJ1-1; D is ambiguous. Trimming took 6 bases from V and 11 from J, leaving 19 bases between them. This CDR3 spans 13 amino acids. The V gene's germline CDR1 is MDHEN and CDR2 SYDVKM. CDR3 loop: CASRSDNLRVAFF. The CDR3 bases are TGTGCCAGCAGGAGCGACAACTTGAGGGTGGCTTTCTTT.

The V call is TRBV24-1, the J call TRBJ2-1; maybe TRBD1 (5 bases). The CDR3 is 17 residues long. Trimming stripped 3 bases from V and 0 bases from J, with 14 bases between. The germline V gene encodes CDR1 KGHDR and CDR2 SFDVKD. This CDR3 reads CATSDGPGQGSYNEQFF. The CDR3 DNA sequence: TGTGCCACCAGTGATGGACCCGGACAAGGCTCCTACAATGAGCAGTTCTTC.

This rearrangement joins TRBV6-6 to TRBJ2-1; D is unclear. Germline V gene data show CDR1 as MNHNY and CDR2 as SVGAGI (reference sequence). Deletions cut 6 bases from V and 4 bases from J, with 19 bases between. The CDR3 length is 16 residues. The CDR3 protein is CASSRRAGSTYNEQFF. In nucleotides, the CDR3 is TGTGCCAGCAGCCGACGGGCAGGCAGCACTTACAATGAGCAGTTCTTC.

The V call is TRBV19, the J call TRBJ1-2; D unclear. The CDR3 spans 12 residues. Trimming removed 6 bases from V and 5 bases from J, with 10 bases in between. Germline V gives CDR1 LNHDA, CDR2 SQIVND (reference sequence). The CDR3 sequence is CASSLTDYGYTF. The CDR3, as DNA: TGTGCCAGTAGCCTAACGGATTATGGCTACACCTTC.

The CDR3 is CASSDKASNQPQHF. The CDR3 DNA follows: TGTGCCAGCAGTGATAAGGCTAGCAATCAGCCCCAGCATTTT. The chain combines TRBV2 with TRBJ1-5; D unresolved. Trimming removed 3 bases at V and 0 bases at J, with 6 bases between. Germline values: CDR1 SNHLY, CDR2 FYNNEI. The CDR3 covers 14 residues.

The rearrangement uses TRBV11-2 and TRBJ2-3, with D tentatively TRBD2 (6 bases). The CDR3 runs 15 residues. Germline V gene data show CDR1 as SGHAT and CDR2 as FQNNGV. Trimming took off 5 bases at V and 2 bases at J, with 14 bases between the two ends. The CDR3 bases are TGTGCCAGCAGCCGGGACTCGGGATTCACAGATACGCAGTATTTT. This gives the protein CASSRDSGFTDTQYF.

This clone has only a few counts. The chain recombines TRBV2 with TRBJ1-4; perhaps TRBD1 as D (6 bases). V was trimmed by 8 bases and J by 9 bases, leaving 22 bases between them. The CDR3 has 15 amino acids. Germline V gene data show CDR1 as SNHLY and CDR2 as FYNNEI. For the CDR3, the DNA is TGTGCCAGCTGTCCTAATGGGGGCGGGAAAAAAAAACTGTTTTTT. It is translated as CASCPNGGGKKKLFF.

This clone was seen just once. This chain links TRBV2 with TRBJ1-3; 11 bases are a match to TRBD1. Germline CDR1 and CDR2: SNHLY and FYNNEI. The CDR3 is 16 residues long. V lost 6 bases to trimming and J lost 3 bases; unmatched junction nucleotides: 7. The CDR3 nucleotides read TGTGCCAGCAGCAAACCGGGACAGGGGGTTGGAAACACCATATATTTT. As protein: CASSKPGQGVGNTIYF.

The V call is TRBV11-1, the J call TRBJ2-5; D gene ambiguous. Trimming pared 2 bases from V and 3 bases from J, leaving 4 bases between. CDR3 length: 12 residues. Looked up from germline, CDR1 is SGHAT and CDR2 is FQDESV (reference sequence). For the CDR3, the DNA is TGTGCCAGCAGCTTACGGAAAGAGACCCAGTACTTC. Its translation: CASSLRKETQYF.

The chain's CDR3 is CASSERREYEQYV. Here the CDR3 DNA reads TGTGCCAGCAGTGAAAGGAGGGAATACGAGCAGTACGTC. This rearrangement joins TRBV6-1 to TRBJ2-7, with D maybe TRBD2 (6 bases). V gave up 2 bases and J gave up 4 bases, with 9 bases separating them. CDR1 is MNHNS, CDR2 SASEGT, per germline. The CDR3 runs 13 residues.

V is TRBV5-1 and J is TRBJ2-5, with D maybe TRBD1 (7 bases). The V gene lost 4 bases and the J gene lost 4 bases, with 20 bases spanning the gap. This CDR3 region has 16 residues. The germline CDR1 and CDR2 sequences are SGHRS and YFSETQ. The CDR3 nucleotides read TGCGCCAGCAGCGCCGAAGGGGCAGGGGGGAGAGAGACCCAGTACTTC. Protein sequence: CASSAEGAGGRETQYF.

This clone was counted only a few times. The rearrangement uses TRBV7-6 and TRBJ1-2; maybe TRBD1 (5 bases). This CDR3 has 12 amino acids. Germline V gives CDR1 SGHVS, CDR2 FNYEAQ. The germline V and J ends were trimmed by 3 bases and 7 bases, with 9 bases remaining between them. CDR3 sequence: CASSFTGGGYTF. In DNA, the CDR3 is TGTGCCAGCAGCTTTACTGGGGGTGGCTACACCTTC.

The DNA for the CDR3 is TGTGCCAGCAGTTACCCCGGGACGCTCGGGGGCGGAAAACTGTTTTTT. Amino acid sequence: CASSYPGTLGGGKLFF. The chain recombines TRBV6-6 with TRBJ1-4; possibly TRBD1 for D (6 bases). Deletions cut 2 bases from V and 10 bases from J, with 20 bases between. This CDR3 comprises 16 residues. Looked up from germline, CDR1 is MNHNY and CDR2 is SVGAGI (reference sequence).

J is TRBJ1-2 and V is TRBV7-3; a possible D gene is TRBD1 (5 bases). Between the trimmed V and J ends, which lost 5 bases and 9 bases, there was a span of 22 bases. The germline V gene encodes CDR1 SGHTA and CDR2 FQGTGA. The CDR3 contains 15 residues. CDR3: CASSPEGAQGGRYTF. CDR3 coding DNA: TGTGCCAGCAGCCCTGAGGGTGCTCAGGGTGGTCGCTACACCTTC.

The V call is TRBV3-1 (or the pseudogene TRBV3-2), the J call TRBJ1-6; 7 positions match TRBD1. Germline CDR1 reads LGHDT; CDR2 reads YNNKEL (reference sequence). The CDR3 extends over 15 amino acids. V shed 6 bases, J shed 8 bases, and the junction held 10 bases outside the gene matches. As DNA, the CDR3 is TGTGCCAGCAGTCCGGCCGGGACAGTAGATTCACCCCTCCACTTT. This gives the protein CASSPAGTVDSPLHF.

The CDR3 nucleotides are TGTGCCAGCAGTGAATGGGACACCCTGAGCTCCTACAATGAGCAGTTCTTC. Protein product: CASSEWDTLSSYNEQFF. The chain uses TRBV6-1 and TRBJ2-1; D is perhaps TRBD1 (6 bases). From germline, CDR1 is MNHNS and CDR2 SASEGT. The CDR3 consists of 17 residues. V dropped 2 bases and J dropped 0 bases, with 14 bases sitting between them.

The chain recombines TRBV28 with TRBJ2-6; D is uncertain. This CDR3 region has 14 residues. Germline assignment: CDR1 MDHEN and CDR2 SYDVKM. V lost 6 bases and J lost 0, with 6 bases in between. As DNA, the CDR3 is TGTGCCAGCAGCCCGGGCTCTGGGGCCAACGTCCTGACTTTC. This sequence encodes CASSPGSGANVLTF. Full variable domain (outside the CDR3, taken from reference TRBV28 and TRBJ2-6): DVKVTQSSRYLVKRTGEKVFLECVQDMDHENMFWYRQDPGLGLRLIYFSYDVKMKEKGDIPEGYSVSREKKERFSLILESASTNQTSMYLCASSPGSGANVLTFGAGSRLTVL.

The rearrangement uses TRBV9 and TRBJ2-1, with D perhaps matching TRBD2 (5 bases). V lost 4 bases, J lost 4 bases, and 15 bases lay in between. This CDR3 region has 15 residues. The germline CDR1 and CDR2 sequences are SGDLS and YYNGEE. The CDR3 DNA follows: TGTGCCAGCAGCCCCGGGGTAGGTGGGTACAATGAGCAGTTCTTC. It encodes CASSPGVGGYNEQFF.

This sequence joins TRBV4-3 and TRBJ1-2; D call uncertain. The CDR3 length is 15 residues. In germline, CDR1 is LGHNA, CDR2 YSLEER. Trimming removed 4 bases from V and 5 bases from J, with 17 bases in between. The CDR3 DNA follows: TGCGCCAGCAGCCCCGATCTCGGGAGTTTATATGGCTACACCTTC. Its translation is CASSPDLGSLYGYTF.

The chain couples TRBV29-1 to TRBJ1-4; unclear D gene. The CDR3 length is 13 residues. The germline V and J ends were trimmed by 7 bases and 0 bases, with 9 bases remaining between them. Germline loops: CDR1 SQVTM, CDR2 ANQGSEA. The DNA for the CDR3 is TGCAGCGGCCAGGTTGCAACTAATGAAAAACTGTTTTTT. Translated: CSGQVATNEKLFF.